These 21 T cell receptor beta chains originate from one sample sequenced in a study of PD-1 blockade in classical Hodgkin lymphoma. Only in-frame clones appear in the TCRdb table, and some are missing; sequencing was by immunoSEQ multiplex PCR. Here the sample spans around 30,000 clones, approximately 80% being singletons. Time point described: cycle 4 day 1 (C4D1), after less than 7 weeks of nivolumab. No patient escaped relapse after autologous stem cell transplantation, and brentuximab vedotin exposure varied. The CD4+ T cells used were purified from thawed PBMCs through magnetic negative selection. Source: CD4+ T cells from blood, taken before the fourth cycle of nivolumab. The receptors originated from a human donor with classical Hodgkin lymphoma.

The gene calls are TRBV7-9 and TRBJ1-1, with TRBD1 matching 7 bases. The germline gives CDR1 SEHNR, CDR2 FQNEAQ (reference sequence). V was pared by 5 bases and J by 10 bases, with 13 bases of the junction left unmatched. There are 14 residues in the CDR3. The CDR3 DNA is TGTGCCAGCAGCCACCCGTCACGACAGGGAGGAGCTTTCTTT. This sequence encodes CASSHPSRQGGAFF.

The V gene is TRBV5-1, the J gene TRBJ2-7; either TRBD1 or TRBD2 may supply D (5 bases each). This CDR3 has 12 residues. Germline V gives CDR1 SGHRS, CDR2 YFSETQ. V dropped 1 base and J dropped 5 bases, with 7 bases sitting between them. The CDR3 nucleotides read TGCGCCAGCAGCTTGAGAGGGGACGAGCAGTACTTC. Amino acids: CASSLRGDEQYF.

V and J are TRBV2 and TRBJ2-5; D is possibly TRBD1 or TRBD2 (5 bases each). V was trimmed by 2 bases and J by 3 bases, leaving 16 bases between them. The CDR3 totals 16 residues. Germline CDR1 reads SNHLY; CDR2 reads FYNNEI. The CDR3 spells CASSERALRGEETQYF. CDR3 DNA: TGTGCCAGCAGTGAACGAGCGTTGAGGGGAGAAGAGACCCAGTACTTC.

The chain has TRBV5-1 and TRBJ2-2; possibly TRBD1 or TRBD2 for D (5 bases each). The V gene's germline CDR1 is SGHRS and CDR2 YFSETQ. This CDR3 has 17 residues. Trimming removed 3 bases at V and 5 bases at J, with 20 bases between. The CDR3 DNA follows: TGCGCCAGCAGCTCATCCCAGGGCCTGGAGCGGACCGGGGAGCTGTTTTTT. Protein sequence: CASSSSQGLERTGELFF.

The chain links TRBV6-1 to TRBJ1-3; maybe TRBD1 (5 bases). This CDR3 region has 14 residues. Germline V lookup: CDR1 MNHNS, CDR2 SASEGT. The V and J ends lost 1 base and 8 bases respectively, with 12 bases between them. The CDR3 bases are TGTGCCAGCAGTGAAGGGGACGGGGGGGACACCATATATTTT. Translating it yields CASSEGDGGDTIYF.

This rearrangement joins TRBV6-5 to TRBJ1-2, with D maybe TRBD1 (6 bases). The CDR3 is 14 residues long. CDR1 is MNHEY, CDR2 SVGAGI, per germline. Trimming removed 5 bases from V and 6 bases from J, with 16 bases in between. CDR3: CASSRIGTNDGYTF. The CDR3 DNA reads TGTGCCAGCAGTCGAATAGGGACAAATGATGGCTACACCTTC.

The rearrangement joins TRBV12-5 to TRBJ1-1; 10 bases fit TRBD1. Germline CDR1 reads LGHNT; CDR2 reads FRNRAP. CDR3 length: 16 residues. V trimming: 5 bases; J trimming: 7 bases; junction bases outside the gene matches: 13. The CDR3 nucleotides read TGTGCTAGTGGTCTAGACAGGGGGCTAACCACTAATGAAGCTTTCTTT. Amino acids: CASGLDRGLTTNEAFF.

The V gene is TRBV5-1, the J gene TRBJ1-5; D remains unclear. The CDR3 runs 13 residues. Germline V gene data show CDR1 as SGHRS and CDR2 as YFSETQ. V was cut by 3 bases and J by 7 bases, with 11 bases left in between. CDR3 residues: CASSSQVDQPQHF. The CDR3, as DNA: TGCGCCAGCAGCTCGCAGGTGGACCAGCCCCAGCATTTT. Drawing the rest from reference TRBV5-1 and TRBJ1-5, the complete variable domain is KAGVTQTPRYLIKTRGQQVTLSCSPISGHRSVSWYQQTPGQGLQFLFEYFSETQRNKGNFPGRFSGRQFSNSRSEMNVSTLELGDSALYLCASSSQVDQPQHFGDGTRLSIL.

The V gene is TRBV19, the J gene TRBJ1-2; D is uncertain. Trimming removed 7 bases from V and 4 bases from J, with 13 bases in between. The CDR3 extends over 13 amino acids. The V gene's germline CDR1 is LNHDA and CDR2 SQIVND (reference sequence). The DNA of the CDR3 is TGTGCCAGTACCCGGGGTGGCGCCTATGGCTACACCTTC. Protein product: CASTRGGAYGYTF.

This clone was found once. The rearrangement uses TRBV5-1 and TRBJ2-5, with 7 bases identical to TRBD1. V gave up 0 bases and J gave up 1 base; unmatched junction bases: 6. CDR3 length: 16 residues. Germline values: CDR1 SGHRS, CDR2 YFSETQ. The CDR3 protein is CASSLAQGVAQETQYF. CDR3 coding DNA: TGCGCCAGCAGCTTGGCCCAGGGGGTTGCCCAAGAGACCCAGTACTTC. Combining the CDR3 with reference TRBV5-1 and TRBJ2-5 gives the whole variable domain KAGVTQTPRYLIKTRGQQVTLSCSPISGHRSVSWYQQTPGQGLQFLFEYFSETQRNKGNFPGRFSGRQFSNSRSEMNVSTLELGDSALYLCASSLAQGVAQETQYFGPGTRLLVL.

The rearrangement uses TRBV6-5 and TRBJ1-1, with a weak D call TRBD1 (5 bases). With 10 bases removed from V and 7 bases from J, the gap between germline ends came to 13 bases. Germline values: CDR1 MNHEY, CDR2 SVGAGI. The length of the CDR3 is 11 residues. CDR3 sequence reads: CATGRGVEAFF. CDR3 nucleotides: TGTGCCACTGGACGGGGGGTTGAAGCTTTCTTT.

The V and J genes are TRBV5-1 and TRBJ2-1; 9 nucleotides match TRBD1. Germline CDR1 is SGHRS and CDR2 is YFSETQ. The CDR3 consists of 18 residues. Trimming cost V 5 bases and J 4 bases; bases outside gene matches: 16. Here the CDR3 reads CASRGAGQGTPLYNEQFF. DNA for the CDR3: TGCGCCAGCAGAGGAGCGGGACAGGGTACCCCGTTATACAATGAGCAGTTCTTC.

The V gene is TRBV5-1, the J gene TRBJ1-1; 8 nucleotides agree with TRBD1. There are 15 residues in the CDR3. Trimming cost V 4 bases and J 5 bases; bases outside gene matches: 10. Per the germline V gene, CDR1 is SGHRS and CDR2 is YFSETQ. This CDR3 reads CASSQTGAPATEAFF. Here the CDR3 DNA reads TGCGCCAGCAGCCAGACAGGGGCCCCAGCGACTGAAGCTTTCTTT.

The chain employs TRBV5-1 and TRBJ2-3; the D gene could be TRBD1 or TRBD2 (5 bases each). Germline V gene lookup returns CDR1 SGHRS and CDR2 YFSETQ. The CDR3 has 16 residues. V was pared by 4 bases and J by 0 bases, with 15 bases between. The CDR3 DNA reads TGCGCCAGCAGCATGGGGGATCTTGCTAGCACAGATACGCAGTATTTT. This gives the protein CASSMGDLASTDTQYF.

This clone occurred once. V is TRBV11-3 and J is TRBJ2-2; D gene unclear. V lost 4 bases to trimming and J lost 7 bases, with 13 bases between them. The CDR3 sequence is 14 residues long. CDR1 and CDR2 from the germline V gene are SGHNT and YENEEA. In DNA, the CDR3 is TGTGCCAGCAGCTCCTCGAGAGTGGGCGGGGAGCTGTTTTTT. This sequence encodes CASSSSRVGGELFF.

The chain employs TRBV7-2 and TRBJ1-4; D remains ambiguous. CDR3 length: 13 residues. Germline loops: CDR1 SGHTA, CDR2 FQGNSA. Trimming removed 2 bases from V and 7 bases from J, with 8 bases in between. The CDR3 sequence: CASSLQRGEKLFF. The DNA of the CDR3 is TGTGCCAGCAGCTTACAGCGAGGTGAAAAACTGTTTTTT.

The chain uses TRBV4-1 and TRBJ2-3; 14 nucleotides agree with TRBD2. J was trimmed by 4 bases and V by 3 bases; bases with no gene match: 6. CDR3 size: 17 residues. From germline, CDR1 is MGHRA and CDR2 YSYEKL. CDR3 loop: CASSHPPGLAGADTQYF. The CDR3 DNA reads as TGCGCCAGCAGCCATCCACCGGGACTAGCGGGGGCAGATACGCAGTATTTT.

The chain employs TRBV20-1 and TRBJ1-1, with unresolved D. V lost 5 bases to trimming and J lost 5 bases, with 9 bases between them. This CDR3 contains 11 residues. CDR1 DFQATT and CDR2 SNEGSKA come from the germline V gene (reference sequence). For the CDR3, the DNA is TGCAGTGCTTTGTCGGGGACTGAAGCTTTCTTT. Encoded protein: CSALSGTEAFF.

To note about this clone: The junction differs from germline at one of its ends, possibly a read error. This sequence joins TRBV10-3 and TRBJ1-3; weak D call: TRBD1 (6 bases). The germline CDR1 and CDR2 sequences are ENHRY and SYGVKD. The CDR3 is 15 amino acids. The CDR3 sequence: CAISTTGSSGNTVYF. The CDR3 coding sequence is TGTGCCATCAGCACCACAGGGTCCTCTGGAAACACCGTATATTTT.

About this clone: One end of the junction varies from germline; a read error may be responsible. The rearrangement joins TRBV19 to TRBJ1-5; 8 bases are a match to TRBD1. CDR1 is LNHDA, CDR2 SQIVND, per germline (reference sequence). The CDR3 loop spans 13 amino acids. In DNA form, the CDR3 reads TGTGCCAGTAGTGTGACAGGGGATCAACCCCAGCATTTT. It is translated as CASSVTGDQPQHF.

This sequence joins TRBV6-6 and TRBJ1-4, with 8 bases aligning to TRBD1. Germline trimming cut 5 bases from V and 3 bases from J; bases unmatched to any gene: 8. The CDR3 spans 16 residues. Germline loops: CDR1 MNHNY, CDR2 SVGAGI (reference sequence). The CDR3 is CASSTTGVTANEKLFF. The CDR3 DNA sequence: TGTGCCAGCAGTACGACAGGGGTGACTGCTAATGAAAAACTGTTTTTT.